The T cell receptor (beta chain) described here comes from a study of beta chain features in type 1 diabetes. It was via CD45RO/CCR7/CD25/CD127/CD95/CD27 that CD4+ naive, central memory, regulatory and stem cell-like memory cells were sorted. Of the isolated RNA, all was reverse transcribed, and so the sequenced material was expressed TCRB transcripts. Measured with immunoSEQ multiplex PCR; TCRdb has only the in-frame clones, and not every one. Here the sample spans under 300,000 clones, 7% to 9% being singletons. Trimming took 7 bases from V and 5 from J, leaving 20 bases between them. CDR3 length: 15 amino acids. Germline V CDR1 and CDR2: LNHDA, SQIVND (reference sequence).

The sequence was obtained from a woman in her late teens or twenties in good health. Sample: central memory CD4+ T cells from blood. The rearrangement uses TRBV19 and TRBJ1-1; perhaps TRBD1 as D (5 bases). CDR3 loop: CASTPSRAGRTEAFF. The DNA for the CDR3 is TGTGCCAGTACCCCCTCCAGGGCCGGGAGGACTGAAGCTTTCTTT.